Listed below are T cell receptor beta chains from one sample, sequenced in a study of blood T cell repertoires in COVID-19. The data were produced by immunoSEQ multiplex PCR, yet TCRdb's version contains in-frame clones alone and is incomplete. The profile shows 200,000 to 300,000 clones, approximately 86% of them singletons. The sample taken for sequencing was peripheral blood. These receptors all come from a young man with active or convalescent COVID-19. The CDR3 runs from the conserved cysteine through the conserved F or W. Each record gives: V gene, CDR3 protein.

V: TRBV4-1; CDR3: CASSQDTGNTEAFF
V: TRBV19; CDR3: CASSIPTGRGGYTF
V: TRBV5-1; CDR3: CASSFWTGGAYEQYF
V: TRBV5-4; CDR3: CASSLDRGSYEQYF
V: TRBV7-6; CDR3: CASSSGDVGSYNEQFF
V: TRBV5-6; CDR3: CASSLGEGYTF
V: TRBV21-1; CDR3: CATPREGRSTDTQYF
V: TRBV3-1/TRBV3-2; CDR3: CASSHPAAGGPMYNEQFF
V: TRBV7-2; CDR3: CASSLGGGATYGYTF
V: TRBV29-1; CDR3: CSAIGVSGNTIYF
V: TRBV2; CDR3: CASREHRDRVVGYTF
V: TRBV6-5; CDR3: CASRLTGTSGAQFF
V: TRBV20-1; CDR3: CSARDPRGAFF
V: TRBV19; CDR3: CASSTTGRIAEYGYTF
V: TRBV2; CDR3: CAGSPGLAGGGDTQYF
V: TRBV14; CDR3: CASSQGSGTGEHEQFF
V: TRBV24-1; CDR3: CATSRGIYSDTQYF
V: TRBV6-6; CDR3: CASSYSSGGLGNEQFF
V: TRBV6-5; CDR3: CASSSKIGDQPQHF
V: TRBV11-2; CDR3: CASSSSGADDQETQYF
V: TRBV2; CDR3: CASSVPRRRQGNYGYTF
V: TRBV15; CDR3: CATSPSLGTGLPAQHF
V: TRBV29-1; CDR3: CSVEGGYGYTF
V: TRBV7-3; CDR3: CASSLLGPGPNSPLHF
V: TRBV6-5; CDR3: CASSTDRTNYGYTF
V: TRBV19; CDR3: CASSTGTGNNEKLFF
V: TRBV29-1; CDR3: CSVGQINQPQHF
V: TRBV11-2; CDR3: CASSLGYGGGTRGPEAFF
V: TRBV2; CDR3: CASTNQDSKNSPLHF
V: TRBV4-1; CDR3: CASSQAGNNEQFF
V: TRBV19; CDR3: CASSVDGQLASGALHF
V: TRBV5-6; CDR3: CASSLTGFGSPLHF